These 2 T cell receptor beta chains originate from one sample sequenced in a study of graft-versus-host responses after intestinal transplantation. Their recognized antigens are unknown. Clones were read by immunoSEQ multiplex PCR, and TCRdb kept only the in-frame ones, dropping some. In the table there are fewer than 85,000 clones, roughly 90% of which are singletons. Source: unstimulated CD8+ T cells sorted from spleen or lymph node cells, taken before intestinal transplant. These receptors all stem from a human donor who received an intestinal transplant.

This sequence joins TRBV19 and TRBJ1-1; 7 nucleotides align to TRBD1. Trimming removed 6 bases from V and 1 base from J; junction bases left unmatched: 2. Germline lookup yields CDR1 LNHDA and CDR2 SQIVND (reference sequence). The CDR3 extends over 13 amino acids. This CDR3 is CASSRTGNTEAFF. The CDR3 DNA reads TGTGCCAGTAGCCGGACAGGGAACACTGAAGCTTTCTTT.

The table lists this clone with a count of one. The chain couples TRBV5-1 to TRBJ2-7; possible D gene TRBD1, 5 bases. The CDR3 spans 13 residues. From germline, CDR1 is SGHRS and CDR2 YFSETQ. V was pared by 0 bases and J by 7 bases, with 11 bases between. DNA of the CDR3: TGCGCCAGCAGCTTGGGAAGGGCAGGGGAGCAGTACTTC. Translated, it gives CASSLGRAGEQYF.